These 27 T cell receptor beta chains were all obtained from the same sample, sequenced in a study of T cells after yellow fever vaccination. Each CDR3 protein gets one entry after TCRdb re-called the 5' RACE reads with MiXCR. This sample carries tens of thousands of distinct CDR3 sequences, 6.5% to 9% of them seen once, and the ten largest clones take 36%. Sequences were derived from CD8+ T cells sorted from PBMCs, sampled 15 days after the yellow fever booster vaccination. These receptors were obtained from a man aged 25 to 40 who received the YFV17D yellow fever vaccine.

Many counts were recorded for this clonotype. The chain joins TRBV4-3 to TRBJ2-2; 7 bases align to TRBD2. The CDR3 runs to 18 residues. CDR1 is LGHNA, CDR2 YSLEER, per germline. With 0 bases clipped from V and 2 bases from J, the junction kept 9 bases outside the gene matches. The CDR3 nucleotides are TGCGCCAGCAGCCAAGAAGGAGCTTCTAGCGGAAACACCGGGGAGCTGTTTTTT. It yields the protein CASSQEGASSGNTGELFF.

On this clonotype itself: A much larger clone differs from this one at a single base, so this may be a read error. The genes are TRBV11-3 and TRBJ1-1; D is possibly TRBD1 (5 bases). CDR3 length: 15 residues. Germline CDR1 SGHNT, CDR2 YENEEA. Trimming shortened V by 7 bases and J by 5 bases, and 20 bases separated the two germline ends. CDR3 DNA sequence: TGTGCCAGCACCCCTCTATGGGGGGAGGGGACTGAAGCTTTCTTT. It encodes CASTPLWGEGTEAFF.

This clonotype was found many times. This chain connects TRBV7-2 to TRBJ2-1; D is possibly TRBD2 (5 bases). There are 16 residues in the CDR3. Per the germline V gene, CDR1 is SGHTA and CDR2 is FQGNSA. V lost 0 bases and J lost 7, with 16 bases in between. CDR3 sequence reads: CASSLAGVGVGNEQFF. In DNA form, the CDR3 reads TGTGCCAGCAGCTTAGCGGGTGTCGGGGTCGGGAATGAGCAGTTCTTC.

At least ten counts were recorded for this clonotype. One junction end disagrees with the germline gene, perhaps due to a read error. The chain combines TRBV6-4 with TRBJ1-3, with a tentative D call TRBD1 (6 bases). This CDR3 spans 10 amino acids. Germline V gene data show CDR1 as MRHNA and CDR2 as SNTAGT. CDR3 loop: CASRARDIEF. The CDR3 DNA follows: TGTGCCAGCAGAGCCCGGGACATAGAATTT.

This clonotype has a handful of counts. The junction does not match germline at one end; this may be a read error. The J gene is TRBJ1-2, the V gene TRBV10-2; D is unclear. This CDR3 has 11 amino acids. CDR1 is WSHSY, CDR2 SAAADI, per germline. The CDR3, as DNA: TGCGCCAGCAGTGGAACGACCGGACGGTTGTTC. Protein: CASSGTTGRLF.

The CDR3 protein is CSVHGGTATSGANVLTF. The CDR3 region has the DNA TGCAGCGTCCACGGCGGGACGGCGACCTCTGGGGCCAACGTCCTGACTTTC. The genes are TRBV29-1 and TRBJ2-6, with D tentatively TRBD2 (6 bases). This CDR3 contains 17 residues. Trimming pared 6 bases from V and 0 bases from J, leaving 18 bases between. CDR1 is SQVTM, CDR2 ANQGSEA, per germline.

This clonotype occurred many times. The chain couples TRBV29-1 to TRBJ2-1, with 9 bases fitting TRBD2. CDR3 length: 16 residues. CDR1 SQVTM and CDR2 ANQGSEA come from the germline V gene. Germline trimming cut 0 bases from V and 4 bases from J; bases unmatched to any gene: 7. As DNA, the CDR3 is TGCAGCGTTGAAGATCTTGGGGCGGGAGGGTACAATGAGCAGTTCTTC. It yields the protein CSVEDLGAGGYNEQFF.

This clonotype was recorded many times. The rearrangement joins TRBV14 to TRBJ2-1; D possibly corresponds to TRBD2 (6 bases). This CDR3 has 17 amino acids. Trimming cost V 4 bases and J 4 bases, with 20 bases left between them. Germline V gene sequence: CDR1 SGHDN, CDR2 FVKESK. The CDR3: CASSRPSLSGAYNEQFF. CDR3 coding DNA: TGTGCCAGCAGCCGCCCGTCTCTTAGCGGCGCTTACAATGAGCAGTTCTTC. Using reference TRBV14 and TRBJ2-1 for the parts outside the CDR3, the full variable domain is EAGVTQFPSHSVIEKGQTVTLRCDPISGHDNLYWYRRVMGKEIKFLLHFVKESKQDESGMPNNRFLAERTGGTYSTLKVQPAELEDSGVYFCASSRPSLSGAYNEQFFGPGTRLTVL.

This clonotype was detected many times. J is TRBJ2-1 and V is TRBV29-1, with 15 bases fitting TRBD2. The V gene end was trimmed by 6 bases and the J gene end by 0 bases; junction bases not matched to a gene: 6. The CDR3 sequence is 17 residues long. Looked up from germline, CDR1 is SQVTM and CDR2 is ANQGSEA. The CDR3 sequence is CSVGPGLAGGSYNEQFF. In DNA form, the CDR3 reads TGCAGCGTCGGTCCGGGACTAGCGGGAGGCTCCTACAATGAGCAGTTCTTC.

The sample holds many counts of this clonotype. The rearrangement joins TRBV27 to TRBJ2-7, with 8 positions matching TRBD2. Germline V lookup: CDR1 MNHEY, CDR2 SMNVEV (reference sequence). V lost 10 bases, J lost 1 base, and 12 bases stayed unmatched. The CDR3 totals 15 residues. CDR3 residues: CATSTGGTASYEQYF. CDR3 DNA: TGTGCCACCTCTACGGGGGGGACGGCTTCCTACGAGCAGTACTTC.

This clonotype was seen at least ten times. The CDR3 loop is CASSFLTSLSGANVLTF. The DNA for the CDR3 is TGTGCCAGCAGTTTCTTGACAAGTCTCTCTGGGGCCAACGTCCTGACTTTC. The chain couples TRBV27 to TRBJ2-6; D is undetermined. The CDR3 consists of 17 residues. The germline gives CDR1 MNHEY, CDR2 SMNVEV (reference sequence). V lost 3 bases and J lost 0, with 12 bases in between.

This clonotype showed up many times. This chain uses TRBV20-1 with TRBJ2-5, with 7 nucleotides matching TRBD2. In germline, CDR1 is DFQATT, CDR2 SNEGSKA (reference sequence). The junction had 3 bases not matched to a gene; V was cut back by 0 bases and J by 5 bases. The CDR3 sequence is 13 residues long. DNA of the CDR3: TGCAGTGCTAGAGAGGCGGGAGAGGAGACCCAGTACTTC. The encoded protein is CSAREAGEETQYF.

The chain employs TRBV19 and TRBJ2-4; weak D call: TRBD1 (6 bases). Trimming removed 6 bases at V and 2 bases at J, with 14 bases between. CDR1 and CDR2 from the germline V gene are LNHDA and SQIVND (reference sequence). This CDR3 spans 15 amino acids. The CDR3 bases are TGTGCCAGTAGCTCCGGGACAACCTCCAAAAACATTCAGTACTTC. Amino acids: CASSSGTTSKNIQYF.

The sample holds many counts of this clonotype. CDR3 sequence reads: CASSGQGGLFF. The CDR3, as DNA: TGTGCCAGCAGCGGACAGGGAGGGCTGTTTTTT. This chain links TRBV11-2 with TRBJ2-2; TRBD1 matches 8 bases. The CDR3 consists of 11 residues. Trimming removed 5 bases from V and 13 bases from J; junction bases left unmatched: 3. Germline V CDR1 and CDR2: SGHAT, FQNNGV.

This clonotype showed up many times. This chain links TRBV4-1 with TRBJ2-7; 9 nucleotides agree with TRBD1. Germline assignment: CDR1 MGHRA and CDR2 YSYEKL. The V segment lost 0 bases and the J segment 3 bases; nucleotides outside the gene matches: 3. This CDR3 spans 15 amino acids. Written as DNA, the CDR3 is TGCGCCAGCAGCCAAGAGGTGGGACAGGGCTACGAGCAGTACTTC. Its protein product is CASSQEVGQGYEQYF.

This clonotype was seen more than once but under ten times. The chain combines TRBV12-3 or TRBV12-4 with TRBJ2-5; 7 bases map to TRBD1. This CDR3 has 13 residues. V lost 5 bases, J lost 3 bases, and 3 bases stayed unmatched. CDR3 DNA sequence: TGTGCCAGCAGTCTCGACAGGGAAGAGACCCAGTACTTC. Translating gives CASSLDREETQYF.

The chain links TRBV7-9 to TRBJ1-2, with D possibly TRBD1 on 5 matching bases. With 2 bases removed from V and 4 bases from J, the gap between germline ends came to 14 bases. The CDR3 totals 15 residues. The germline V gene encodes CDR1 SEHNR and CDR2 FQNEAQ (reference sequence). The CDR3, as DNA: TGTGCCAGCAGCTTATCCGGCAGGGTTTCCTATGGCTACACCTTC. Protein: CASSLSGRVSYGYTF. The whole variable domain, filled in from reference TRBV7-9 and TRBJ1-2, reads DTGVSQNPRHKITKRGQNVTFRCDPISEHNRLYWYRQTLGQGPEFLTYFQNEAQLEKSRLLSDRFSAERPKGSFSTLEIQRTEQGDSAMYLCASSLSGRVSYGYTFGSGTRLTVV.

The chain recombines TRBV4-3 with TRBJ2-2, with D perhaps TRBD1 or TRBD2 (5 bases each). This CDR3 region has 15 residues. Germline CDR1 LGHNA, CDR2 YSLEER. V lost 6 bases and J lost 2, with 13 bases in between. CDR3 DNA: TGCGCCAGCAGTCGCCGGGACCAAAACACCGGGGAGCTGTTTTTT. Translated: CASSRRDQNTGELFF.

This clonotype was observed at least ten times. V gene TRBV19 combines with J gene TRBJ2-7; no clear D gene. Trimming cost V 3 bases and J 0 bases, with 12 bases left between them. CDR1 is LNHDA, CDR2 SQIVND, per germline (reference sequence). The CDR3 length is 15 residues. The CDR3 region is CASSIRGPDSYEQYF. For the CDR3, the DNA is TGTGCCAGTAGTATCCGCGGACCAGACTCCTACGAGCAGTACTTC.

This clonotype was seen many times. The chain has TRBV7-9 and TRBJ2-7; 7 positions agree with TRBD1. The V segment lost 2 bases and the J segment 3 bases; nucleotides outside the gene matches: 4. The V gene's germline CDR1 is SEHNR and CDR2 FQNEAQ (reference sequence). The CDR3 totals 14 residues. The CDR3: CASSLPRQGYEQYF. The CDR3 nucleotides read TGTGCCAGCAGCTTACCGAGACAGGGCTACGAGCAGTACTTC.

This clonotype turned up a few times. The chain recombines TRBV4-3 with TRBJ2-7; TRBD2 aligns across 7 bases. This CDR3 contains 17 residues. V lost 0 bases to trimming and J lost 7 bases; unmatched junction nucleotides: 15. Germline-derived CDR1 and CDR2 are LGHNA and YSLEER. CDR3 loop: CASSQDVVREGDREQYF. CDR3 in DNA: TGCGCCAGCAGCCAAGATGTGGTGAGGGAGGGCGATCGAGAGCAGTACTTC.

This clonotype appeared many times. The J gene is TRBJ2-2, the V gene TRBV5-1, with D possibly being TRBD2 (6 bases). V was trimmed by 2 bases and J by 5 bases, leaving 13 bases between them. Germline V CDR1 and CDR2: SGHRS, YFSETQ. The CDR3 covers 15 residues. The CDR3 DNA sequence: TGCGCCAGCAGCTTCGGGACTTCCGAAACCGGGGAGCTGTTTTTT. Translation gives CASSFGTSETGELFF.

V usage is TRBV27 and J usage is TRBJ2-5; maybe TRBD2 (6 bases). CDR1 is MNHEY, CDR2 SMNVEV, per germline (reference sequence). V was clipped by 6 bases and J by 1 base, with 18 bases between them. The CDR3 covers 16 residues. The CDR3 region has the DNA TGTGCCAGCAGCCTTGGACGGCCGGAGGGCCAAGAGACCCAGTACTTC. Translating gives CASSLGRPEGQETQYF.

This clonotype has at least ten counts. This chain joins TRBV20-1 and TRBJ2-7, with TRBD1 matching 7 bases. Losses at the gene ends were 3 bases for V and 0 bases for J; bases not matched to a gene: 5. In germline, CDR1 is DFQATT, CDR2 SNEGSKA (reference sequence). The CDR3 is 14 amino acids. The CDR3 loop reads CSARRGLSSYEQYF. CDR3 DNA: TGCAGTGCTAGGAGGGGGCTGAGCTCCTACGAGCAGTACTTC.

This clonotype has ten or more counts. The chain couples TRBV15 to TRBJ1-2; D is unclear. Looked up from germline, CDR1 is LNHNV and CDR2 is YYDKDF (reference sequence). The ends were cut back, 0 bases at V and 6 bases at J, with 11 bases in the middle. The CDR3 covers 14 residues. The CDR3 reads CATSRDRPGHGYTF. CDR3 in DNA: TGTGCCACCAGCAGAGATCGGCCAGGACATGGCTACACCTTC.

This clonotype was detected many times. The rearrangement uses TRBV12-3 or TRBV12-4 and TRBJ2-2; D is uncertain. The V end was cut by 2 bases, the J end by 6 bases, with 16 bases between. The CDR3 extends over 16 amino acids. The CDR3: CASSLSLDPRSGELFF. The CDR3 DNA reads TGTGCCAGCAGTTTAAGCCTGGACCCAAGATCCGGGGAGCTGTTTTTT.

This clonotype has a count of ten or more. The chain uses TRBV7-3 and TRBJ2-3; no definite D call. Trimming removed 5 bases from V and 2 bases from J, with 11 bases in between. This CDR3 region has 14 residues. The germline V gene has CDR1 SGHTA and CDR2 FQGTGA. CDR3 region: CASSTGPYTDTQYF. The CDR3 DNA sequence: TGTGCCAGCAGCACCGGGCCCTACACAGATACGCAGTATTTT. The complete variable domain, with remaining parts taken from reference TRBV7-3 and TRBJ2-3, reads GAGVSQTPSNKVTEKGKYVELRCDPISGHTALYWYRQSLGQGPEFLIYFQGTGAADDSGLPNDRFFAVRPEGSVSTLKIQRTERGDSAVYLCASSTGPYTDTQYFGPGTRLTVL.